A selection of T cell receptor beta chains follows, all from one sample in a study of OX40 agonist ivuxolimab in advanced cancers. TCRdb's copy holds only in-frame clones and misses some; the assay was immunoSEQ multiplex PCR. This table has approximately 50,000 clones, 70% to 85% appearing once. The sequences come from CD4+ or CD8+ T cells sorted from blood, collected in a trial of the OX40 agonist ivuxolimab. The receptor set was obtained from an adult with an advanced solid tumor such as melanoma, head and neck, liver or kidney cancer. The CDR3 runs from the conserved cysteine through the conserved F or W. D genes are given only for firm matches. Size tells how often a clone was seen (once, few, many) or the class of an expanded clone, and some rows leave it out.

v_gene	j_gene	abundance	d_gene	CDR3aa	CDR3nt
TRBV19	TRBJ1-4	NA	NA	CASSTTVTNEKLFF	TGTGCCAGTAGTACGACAGTTACTAATGAAAAACTGTTTTTT
TRBV6-5	TRBJ1-1	NA	NA	CASSYNSHMNTEAFF	TGTGCCAGCAGTTACAACTCTCATATGAATACTGAAGCTTTCTTT
TRBV11-3	TRBJ2-1	once	TRBD2	CASSPEPGLAGSNEQFF	TGTGCCAGCAGCCCCGAGCCGGGACTAGCGGGGTCCAATGAGCAGTTCTTC
TRBV11-3	TRBJ2-3	few	NA	CASSLRPFTDTQYF	TGTGCCAGCAGCTTAAGGCCGTTCACAGATACGCAGTATTTT
TRBV15	TRBJ1-4	NA	NA	CATNSRGNEKLFF	TGTGCCACCAATTCGAGGGGTAATGAAAAACTGTTTTTT
TRBV5-8	TRBJ2-7	NA	NA	CASSLKGGRSYEQYF	TGTGCCAGCAGCTTGAAGGGGGGCAGATCCTACGAGCAGTACTTC
TRBV7-9	TRBJ1-3	once	NA	CASSLGNTIYF	TGTGCCAGCAGTCTAGGAAACACCATATATTTT
TRBV11-3	TRBJ2-1	NA	NA	CASSPTAASYNEQFF	TGTGCCAGCAGCCCGACAGCGGCCTCCTACAATGAGCAGTTCTTC
TRBV29-1	TRBJ2-5	NA	NA	CSPWRGETQYF	TGCAGCCCTTGGAGGGGGGAGACCCAGTACTTC
TRBV7-1	TRBJ2-5	NA	NA	CASTRDQGETQYF	TGTGCCAGCACCAGGGACCAAGGAGAGACCCAGTACTTC
TRBV7-9	TRBJ2-1	NA	TRBD2	CASSLGLAENEQFF	TGTGCCAGCAGCCTTGGACTAGCGGAGAATGAGCAGTTCTTC
TRBV7-2	TRBJ1-3	NA	TRBD1	CASSFGQGSGDTIYF	TGTGCCAGCAGCTTTGGACAGGGTTCTGGAGACACCATATATTTT
TRBV5-1	TRBJ2-5	NA	TRBD1	CASSTGTEETQYF	TGCGCCAGCAGCACCGGGACAGAAGAGACCCAGTACTTC
TRBV5-8	TRBJ1-1	NA	NA	CASSLQRNTEAFF	TGTGCCAGCAGCTTGCAGAGAAACACTGAAGCTTTCTTT
TRBV6-5	TRBJ1-3	NA	NA	CASSYGQPSSGNTIYF	TGTGCCAGCAGTTACGGGCAGCCGAGCTCTGGAAACACCATATATTTT
TRBV5-6	TRBJ2-2	NA	TRBD1	CASRPRDRDTGELFF	TGTGCCAGCAGGCCCCGGGACAGGGACACCGGGGAGCTGTTTTTT
TRBV7-8	TRBJ1-2	NA	TRBD1	CASSPTGYNGYTF	TGTGCCAGCAGCCCGACAGGGTATAATGGCTACACCTTC
TRBV19	TRBJ1-5	NA	NA	CASSIISGMPNQPQHF	TGTGCCAGTAGTATTATCTCAGGGATGCCCAATCAGCCCCAGCATTTT
TRBV7-8	TRBJ2-1	NA	NA	CASSYIQGITYNEQFF	TGTGCCAGCAGCTACATACAGGGTATAACCTACAATGAGCAGTTCTTC
TRBV29-1	TRBJ2-5	NA	NA	CSVGPGGGVETQYF	TGCAGCGTGGGCCCCGGAGGTGGCGTGGAGACCCAGTACTTC